This T cell receptor (beta chain) was recovered during a study of long-term antiretroviral therapy in people with HIV. Germline lookup yields CDR1 SGHTA and CDR2 FQGNSA. The length of the CDR3 is 15 residues. V gave up 5 bases and J gave up 5 bases, with 16 bases separating them. By sample fraction, this clone is large. The assay used was immunoSEQ (version v3.0), run at survey level. The protocol was immunoSEQ multiplex PCR, while the TCRdb copy is restricted to in-frame clones and leaves out a portion. Of 15,000 to 20,000 clones detected, approximately 90% appear once; the ten largest clones hold approximately 12%.

This sequence originates from a man aged 45 to 65 with HIV. Sequenced material: unsorted PBMCs, taken 6.9 years after starting antiretroviral therapy. This chain connects TRBV7-2 to TRBJ2-1; possibly TRBD1 or TRBD2 for D (6 bases each). This CDR3 is CASSRGPGVNNEQFF. The CDR3 DNA reads as TGTGCCAGCAGCCGGGGGCCGGGAGTCAACAATGAGCAGTTCTTC.